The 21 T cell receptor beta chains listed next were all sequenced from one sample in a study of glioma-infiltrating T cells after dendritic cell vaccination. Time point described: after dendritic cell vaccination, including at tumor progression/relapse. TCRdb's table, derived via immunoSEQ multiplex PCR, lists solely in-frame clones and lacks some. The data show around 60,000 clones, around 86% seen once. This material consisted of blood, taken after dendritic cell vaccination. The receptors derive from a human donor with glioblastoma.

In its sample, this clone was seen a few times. CDR3: CSVDSRETQYF. The CDR3, as DNA: TGCAGCGTTGATTCCCGGGAGACCCAGTACTTC. V gene TRBV29-1 combines with J gene TRBJ2-5; D is undetermined. The CDR3 has 11 amino acids. V lost 3 bases to trimming and J lost 5 bases, with 7 bases between them. The germline CDR1 and CDR2 sequences are SQVTM and ANQGSEA.

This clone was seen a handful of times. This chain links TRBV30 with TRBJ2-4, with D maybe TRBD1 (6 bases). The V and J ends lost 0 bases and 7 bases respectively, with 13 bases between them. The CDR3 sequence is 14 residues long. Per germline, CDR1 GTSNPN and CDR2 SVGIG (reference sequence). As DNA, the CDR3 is TGTGCCTGGAGTGTACTTTCAGGGGACAACATTCAGTACTTC. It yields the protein CAWSVLSGDNIQYF.

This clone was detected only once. The CDR3 region is CASSPGTGGTDTQYF. The DNA of the CDR3 is TGTGCCAGCAGCCCCGGGACAGGGGGTACAGATACGCAGTATTTT. The chain links TRBV5-8 to TRBJ2-3; TRBD1 aligns across 11 bases. Germline-derived CDR1 and CDR2 are SGHTS and YDEGEE. There are 15 residues in the CDR3. Germline trimming cut 4 bases from V and 3 bases from J; bases unmatched to any gene: 4.

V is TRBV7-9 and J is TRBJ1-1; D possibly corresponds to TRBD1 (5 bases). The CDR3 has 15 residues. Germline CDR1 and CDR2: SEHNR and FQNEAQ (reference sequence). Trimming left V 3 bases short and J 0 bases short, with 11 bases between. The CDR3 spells CASSLVAGMNTEAFF. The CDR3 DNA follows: TGTGCCAGCAGCTTGGTCGCAGGGATGAACACTGAAGCTTTCTTT.

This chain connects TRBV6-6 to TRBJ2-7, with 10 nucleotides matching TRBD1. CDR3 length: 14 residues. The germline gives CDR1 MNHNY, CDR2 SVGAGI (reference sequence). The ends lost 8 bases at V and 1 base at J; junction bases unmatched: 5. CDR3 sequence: CASEGTGESYEQYF. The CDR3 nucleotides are TGTGCCAGCGAAGGGACAGGGGAGTCCTACGAGCAGTACTTC.

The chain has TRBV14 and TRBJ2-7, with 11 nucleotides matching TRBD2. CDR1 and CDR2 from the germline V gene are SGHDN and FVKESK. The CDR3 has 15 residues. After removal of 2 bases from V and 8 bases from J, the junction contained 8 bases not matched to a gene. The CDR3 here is CASSQKGASGRKQYF. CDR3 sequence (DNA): TGTGCCAGCAGCCAAAAAGGGGCTAGCGGGAGGAAGCAGTACTTC.

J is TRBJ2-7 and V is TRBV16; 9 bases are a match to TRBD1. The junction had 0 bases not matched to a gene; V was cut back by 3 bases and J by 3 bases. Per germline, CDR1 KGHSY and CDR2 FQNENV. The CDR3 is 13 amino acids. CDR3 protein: CASSQDRGYEQYF. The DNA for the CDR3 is TGTGCCAGCAGCCAGGACAGGGGCTACGAGCAGTACTTC.

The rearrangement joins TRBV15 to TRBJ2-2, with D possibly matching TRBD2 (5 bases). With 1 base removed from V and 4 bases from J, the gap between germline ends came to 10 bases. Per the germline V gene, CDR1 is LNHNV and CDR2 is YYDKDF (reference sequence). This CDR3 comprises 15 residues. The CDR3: CATSRARVGTGELFF. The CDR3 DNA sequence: TGTGCCACCAGCAGAGCGAGGGTTGGCACCGGGGAGCTGTTTTTT.

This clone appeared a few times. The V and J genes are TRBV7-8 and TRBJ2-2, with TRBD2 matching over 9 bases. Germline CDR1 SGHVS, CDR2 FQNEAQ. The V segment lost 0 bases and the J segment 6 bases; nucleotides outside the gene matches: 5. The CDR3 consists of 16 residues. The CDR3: CASSLALAGGPGELFF. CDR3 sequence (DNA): TGTGCCAGCAGCTTAGCGCTCGCGGGGGGGCCCGGGGAGCTGTTTTTT.

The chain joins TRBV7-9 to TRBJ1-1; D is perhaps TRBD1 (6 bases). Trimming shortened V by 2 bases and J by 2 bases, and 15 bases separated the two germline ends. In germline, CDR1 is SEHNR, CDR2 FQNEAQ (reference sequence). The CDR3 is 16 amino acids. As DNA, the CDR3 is TGTGCCAGCAGCTTAACACGGACAGCTTATAACACTGAAGCTTTCTTT. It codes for CASSLTRTAYNTEAFF.

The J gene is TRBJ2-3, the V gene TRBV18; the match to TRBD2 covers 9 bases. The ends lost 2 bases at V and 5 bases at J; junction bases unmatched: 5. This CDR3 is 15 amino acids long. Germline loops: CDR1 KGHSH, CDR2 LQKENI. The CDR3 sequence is CASSPGTSGRDTQYF. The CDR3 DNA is TGTGCCAGCTCACCAGGCACTAGCGGGCGAGATACGCAGTATTTT.

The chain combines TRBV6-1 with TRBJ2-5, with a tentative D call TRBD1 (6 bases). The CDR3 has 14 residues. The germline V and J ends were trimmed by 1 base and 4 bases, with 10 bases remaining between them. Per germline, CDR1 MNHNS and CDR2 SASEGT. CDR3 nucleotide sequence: TGTGCCAGCAGTGAAGTGTGGGGGCTAGAGACCCAGTACTTC. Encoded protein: CASSEVWGLETQYF.

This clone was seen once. CDR3 sequence reads: CAISGGGSETQYF. In nucleotides, the CDR3 is TGTGCCATCAGTGGGGGGGGATCAGAGACCCAGTACTTC. The gene calls are TRBV10-3 and TRBJ2-5; TRBD2 agrees at 7 bases. The CDR3 runs 13 residues. The germline gives CDR1 ENHRY, CDR2 SYGVKD. Trimming cost V 4 bases and J 4 bases; bases outside gene matches: 3.

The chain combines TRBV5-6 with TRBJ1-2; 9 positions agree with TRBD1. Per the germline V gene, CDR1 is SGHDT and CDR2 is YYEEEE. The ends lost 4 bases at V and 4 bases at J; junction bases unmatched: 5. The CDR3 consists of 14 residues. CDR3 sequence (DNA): TGTGCCAGCAGCCCCGGACAGGGGAGCTATGGCTACACCTTC. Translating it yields CASSPGQGSYGYTF. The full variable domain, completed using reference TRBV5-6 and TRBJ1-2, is DAGVTQSPTHLIKTRGQQVTLRCSPKSGHDTVSWYQQALGQGPQFIFQYYEEEERQRGNFPDRFSGHQFPNYSSELNVNALLLGDSALYLCASSPGQGSYGYTFGSGTRLTVV.

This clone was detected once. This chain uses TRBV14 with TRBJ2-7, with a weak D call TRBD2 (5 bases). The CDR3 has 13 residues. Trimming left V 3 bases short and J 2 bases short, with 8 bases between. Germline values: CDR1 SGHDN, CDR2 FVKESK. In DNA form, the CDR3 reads TGTGCCAGCAGCCACGAGCGGACCTACGAGCAGTACTTC. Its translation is CASSHERTYEQYF.

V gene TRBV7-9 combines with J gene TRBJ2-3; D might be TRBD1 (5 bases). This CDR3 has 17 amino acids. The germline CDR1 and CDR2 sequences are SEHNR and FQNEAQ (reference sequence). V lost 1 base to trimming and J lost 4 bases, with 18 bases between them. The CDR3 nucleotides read TGTGCCAGCAGCTTAGGAACCAGACAGATTATCGCAGATACGCAGTATTTT. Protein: CASSLGTRQIIADTQYF.

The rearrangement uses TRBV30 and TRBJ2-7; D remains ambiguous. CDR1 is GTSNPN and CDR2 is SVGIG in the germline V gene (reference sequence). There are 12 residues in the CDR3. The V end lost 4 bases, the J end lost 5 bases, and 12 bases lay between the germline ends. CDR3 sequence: CAWNWQRNEQYF. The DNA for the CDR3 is TGTGCCTGGAATTGGCAGCGCAACGAGCAGTACTTC.

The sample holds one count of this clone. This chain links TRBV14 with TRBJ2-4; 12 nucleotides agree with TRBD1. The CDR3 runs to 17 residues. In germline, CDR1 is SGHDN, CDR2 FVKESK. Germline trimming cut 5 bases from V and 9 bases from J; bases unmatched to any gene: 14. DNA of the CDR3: TGTGCCAGCAGCGGGGACAGGGGGCCGGTCCGGAGTAGCATTCAGTACTTC. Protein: CASSGDRGPVRSSIQYF.

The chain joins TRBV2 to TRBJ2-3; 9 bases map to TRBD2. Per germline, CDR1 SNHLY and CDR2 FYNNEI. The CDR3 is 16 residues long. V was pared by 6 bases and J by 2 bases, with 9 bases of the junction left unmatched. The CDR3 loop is CASSLASGKATDTQYF. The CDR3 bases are TGTGCCAGCAGCTTAGCTAGCGGGAAGGCCACAGATACGCAGTATTTT.

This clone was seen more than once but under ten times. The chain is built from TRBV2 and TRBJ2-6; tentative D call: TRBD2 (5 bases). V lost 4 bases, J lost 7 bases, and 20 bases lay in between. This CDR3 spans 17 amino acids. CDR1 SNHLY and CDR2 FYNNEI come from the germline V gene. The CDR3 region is CASSVLAGLLGANVLTF. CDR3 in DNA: TGTGCCAGCAGTGTGTTGGCAGGACTTCTGGGCGCCAACGTCCTGACTTTC.

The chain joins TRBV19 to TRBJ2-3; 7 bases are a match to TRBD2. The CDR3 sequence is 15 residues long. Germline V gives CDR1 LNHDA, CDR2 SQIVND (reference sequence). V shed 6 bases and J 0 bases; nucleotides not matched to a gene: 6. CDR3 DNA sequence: TGTGCCAGTAGCCTCCAGCGGGGAAGCACAGATACGCAGTATTTT. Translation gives CASSLQRGSTDTQYF.